The sequence of this T cell receptor beta chain was determined in a study of graft-versus-host responses after intestinal transplantation. Study-level points and caveats: Among circulating GvH clones, peak levels were associated with early post-transplant declines in HvG clones. The marrow of recipients harbored GvH clones, and ileum or blood showed some of them first. Those patients showing graft-donor T cell macrochimerism displayed high graft-versus-host to host-versus-graft clonal ratios in allografts.

Notes on this clone: Its antigen is still unknown.

Germline assignment: CDR1 SGHRS and CDR2 YFSETQ. The length of the CDR3 is 15 residues. The V and J ends lost 2 bases and 1 base respectively, with 11 bases between them. Assay used: immunoSEQ multiplex PCR; TCRdb lists only in-frame clones, some missing. The table records 85,000 to 130,000 clones, over 75% of them present only once. This TCR derives from a human donor who received an intestinal transplant. Sequences were derived from unstimulated CD4+ T cells sorted from spleen or lymph node cells, sampled before intestinal transplant. The rearrangement uses TRBV5-1 and TRBJ2-3, with a tentative D call TRBD2 (6 bases). The CDR3 is CASSFLASGTDTQYF. In DNA, the CDR3 is TGCGCCAGCAGCTTCTTGGCTAGCGGCACAGATACGCAGTATTTT.